Listed below are T cell receptor beta chains from one sample, sequenced in a study of blood T cell repertoires in COVID-19. The assay was immunoSEQ multiplex PCR, and TCRdb's table has in-frame clones only and misses some. The repertoire consists of 43,000 or so clones, with 87% occurring once and the leading ten covering around 10%. Sequences were obtained from peripheral blood. The source is a woman older than 75 with active COVID-19. The CDR3 runs from the conserved cysteine through the conserved F or W. Each record gives: CDR3 DNA, CDR3 protein, clone size, V gene, D gene, J gene. The D gene is left open where the match is weak. Clone size is shown for a subset of rows, as once, few, many or a class of expanded clone.

TGCGCCAGCAGCTCTCAGGGGGCGGAGGTTGAAAAACTGTTTTTT CASSSQGAEVEKLFF - TRBV5-1 TRBD1 TRBJ1-4
TGCGCCAGCAGCCAAGATCGCGCGGGGGGCCGGGCCTTCGTGCCCCAGCATTTT CASSQDRAGGRAFVPQHF once TRBV4-3 - TRBJ1-5
TGTGCCATCAGTGAGTCCGGGGGAGGGACGATCGGCAATCAGCCCCAGCATTTT CAISESGGGTIGNQPQHF - TRBV10-3 - TRBJ1-5
TGCGCCAGCAGCTTGGACAGCGGGGTGTCCCAGTACTTC CASSLDSGVSQYF - TRBV5-1 TRBD2 TRBJ2-5
TGTGCCAGCAGCACATACGAGGCAGATACGCAGTATTTT CASSTYEADTQYF - TRBV5-8 - TRBJ2-3
TGCAGTGCTATCCCCTCAGATACGCAGTATTTT CSAIPSDTQYF - TRBV20-1 - TRBJ2-3
TGTGCCAGTAGTATAAACCTTCGGGAGACCCAGTACTTC CASSINLRETQYF - TRBV19 - TRBJ2-5
TGTGCCTGGAGTAGAAGTACGGTAGCAGATACGCAGTATTTT CAWSRSTVADTQYF - TRBV30 - TRBJ2-3
TGTGCCAGCAACGACAGGGGGGGAAGGACTGAAGCTTTCTTT CASNDRGGRTEAFF - TRBV28 TRBD1 TRBJ1-1
TGTGCCAGCAGCAAAGTCGGCAGGGGGCAGTCAAGTCAGCCCCAGCATTTT CASSKVGRGQSSQPQHF - TRBV21-1 - TRBJ1-5
TGTGCCAGTAGAGGTCCGGGGGAGAGCTCCTACAATGAGCAGTTCTTC CASRGPGESSYNEQFF - TRBV19 - TRBJ2-1
TGTGCCACCCAGGAAGGGGGGGGGCAAGGCGGGGAGCTGTTTTTT CATQEGGGQGGELFF - TRBV3-1/TRBV3-2 - TRBJ2-2
TGTGCCAGCAGCAATCTTCGTTCGAACACTGAAGCTTTCTTT CASSNLRSNTEAFF - TRBV5-4 - TRBJ1-1
TGTGCCAGCAGCTTAGCGCTCAGGAGCAATCAGCCCCAGCATTTT CASSLALRSNQPQHF - TRBV7-8 - TRBJ1-5
TGTGCCAGCGGACAAAACACTGAAGCTTTCTTT CASGQNTEAFF - TRBV28 - TRBJ1-1
TGTGCCAGCAGCTTAAACCCCAGGGATTCACCCCTCCACTTT CASSLNPRDSPLHF - TRBV7-3 - TRBJ1-6
TGTGCCAGTAGTACACAAGGACAGGGCTACGAGCAGTACTTC CASSTQGQGYEQYF once TRBV19 TRBD1 TRBJ2-7
TGTGCCAGCAGTTTACGGACAGGCGGTAATGGCTACACCTTC CASSLRTGGNGYTF once TRBV2 TRBD1 TRBJ1-2
TGTGCCAGCGGACTACAGGGTGCACGGGAGGGAGCTGAAAAACTGTTTTTT CASGLQGAREGAEKLFF - TRBV28 - TRBJ1-4
TGTGCCTCGAGTAGGTCCGGCTCTAGGAATCAGCCCCAGCATTTT CASSRSGSRNQPQHF few TRBV30 - TRBJ1-5
TGTGCCAGCTCAAGTAGCGGGGGGTCGAACACCGGGGAGCTGTTTTTT CASSSSGGSNTGELFF many TRBV18 TRBD2 TRBJ2-2
TGTGCCAGCACCCAAGGAACGGTGGTCGGCGAGCAGTACTTC CASTQGTVVGEQYF - TRBV7-9 - TRBJ2-7
TGTGCCGTATCTCGGGACAGCAATTCACCCCTCCACTTT CAVSRDSNSPLHF - TRBV2 TRBD1 TRBJ1-6
TGTGCCAGCTCAGAAAACGCCGGGCCGGAGGAGGCTTTCTTT CASSENAGPEEAFF once TRBV18 - TRBJ1-1
TGTGCCAGCAGCCCAGAGACAGGGGCCCTAAACATTCAGTACTTC CASSPETGALNIQYF - TRBV7-2 TRBD1 TRBJ2-4
TGTGCCAGCTCCTCTGTCCCGGGACAGGGCACAGATACGCAGTATTTT CASSSVPGQGTDTQYF - TRBV18 TRBD1 TRBJ2-3
TGTGCCAGCAGCCAAGACGGGTCCGGACTAGCCCCCGGGGAGCTGTTTTTT CASSQDGSGLAPGELFF once TRBV4-2 TRBD2 TRBJ2-2
TGTGCCAGCAGCGTAGCTTCACAACAAGAGACCCAGTACTTC CASSVASQQETQYF - TRBV9 - TRBJ2-5
TGTGCCAGCAGCTCCGGGCCTCAGGGGGGTAATTCACCCCTCCACTTT CASSSGPQGGNSPLHF once TRBV5-4 TRBD1 TRBJ1-6
TGTGCCAGCAGTTCTTCATGGACTAGCGGGACAGAAAGGACCGGGGAGCTGTTTTTT CASSSSWTSGTERTGELFF few TRBV28 TRBD2 TRBJ2-2
TGTGCCAGCAGTTTTCAAGGGGCCTCGAACACCGGGGAGCTGTTTTTT CASSFQGASNTGELFF - TRBV27 - TRBJ2-2